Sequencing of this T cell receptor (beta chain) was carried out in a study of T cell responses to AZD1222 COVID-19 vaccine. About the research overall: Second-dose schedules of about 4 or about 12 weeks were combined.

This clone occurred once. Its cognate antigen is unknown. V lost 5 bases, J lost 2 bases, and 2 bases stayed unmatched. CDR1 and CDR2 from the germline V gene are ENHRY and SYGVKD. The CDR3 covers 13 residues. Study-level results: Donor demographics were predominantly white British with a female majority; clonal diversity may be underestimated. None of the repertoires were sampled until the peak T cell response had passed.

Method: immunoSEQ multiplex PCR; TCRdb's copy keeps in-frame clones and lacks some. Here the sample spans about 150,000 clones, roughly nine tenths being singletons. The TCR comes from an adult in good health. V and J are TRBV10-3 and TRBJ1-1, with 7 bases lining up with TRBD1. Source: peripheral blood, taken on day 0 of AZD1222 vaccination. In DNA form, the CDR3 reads TGTGCCATCAGTACAGGGGTTAACACTGAAGCTTTCTTT. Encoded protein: CAISTGVNTEAFF.